This is a list of T cell receptor beta chains from one sample in a study of vaccination and CD4 T cells after COVID-19. Antigens of these TCRs are unknown. MiXCR was run by TCRdb on the PCR reads, yielding one entry per CDR3 protein. The sample carries 15,000 to 20,000 distinct CDR3 sequences, about three fifths recorded once. Sequencing was carried out using CD4+ T cells from blood, cultured in vitro. These receptors all come from a human donor who had recovered from COVID-19. CDR3s leave out the opening cysteine and the closing phenylalanine or tryptophan. Each record gives: V gene, J gene, clone size, CDR3 protein. Clone size appears in some rows only: once, few, many, or a class for an expanded clone.

V: TRBV6-5; J: TRBJ1-5; size: medium-sized; CDR3: ASSFLTVYSNQPQH
V: TRBV18; J: TRBJ2-1; size: -; CDR3: ASSGGTGEYNEQF
V: TRBV6-4; J: TRBJ2-7; size: -; CDR3: ASSEPSGTSGTYSYEQY
V: TRBV19; J: TRBJ2-7; size: -; CDR3: ASSIGGTGRWYEQY
V: TRBV20-1; J: TRBJ2-1; size: -; CDR3: SAWDYNTPRDNEQF
V: TRBV11-3; J: TRBJ1-1; size: -; CDR3: ASSFDQGTPGNTEAF
V: TRBV9; J: TRBJ1-6; size: -; CDR3: ASSASRGLSPLH
V: TRBV5-1; J: TRBJ2-3; size: -; CDR3: ASSLALGTRPDTQY
V: TRBV11-3; J: TRBJ1-2; size: few; CDR3: ASSFTNYGYT
V: TRBV24-1; J: TRBJ2-5; size: once; CDR3: ATSDWGVETQY
V: TRBV11-2; J: TRBJ2-5; size: -; CDR3: ASSSLVGETQY
V: TRBV20-1; J: TRBJ1-1; size: -; CDR3: SARDWGLSNTEAF
V: TRBV5-1; J: TRBJ1-1; size: few; CDR3: ASSPGLGANTEAF
V: TRBV19; J: TRBJ2-5; size: -; CDR3: ASSKLLAVQETQY
V: TRBV18; J: TRBJ1-2; size: -; CDR3: ASSPPGASYGYT
V: TRBV6-4; J: TRBJ1-2; size: -; CDR3: ASSPPGTGSYGYT
V: TRBV7-9; J: TRBJ2-3; size: -; CDR3: ASREQGTDTQY
V: TRBV6-1; J: TRBJ1-4; size: -; CDR3: ASSPRGLREKLF
V: TRBV10-3; J: TRBJ2-1; size: -; CDR3: AISESEYEQF
V: TRBV6-5; J: TRBJ2-5; size: few; CDR3: ASSYSGDLLETQY
V: TRBV7-8; J: TRBJ2-7; size: -; CDR3: ASSLQTGPLKYSYEQY
V: TRBV4-2; J: TRBJ1-3; size: -; CDR3: ASSQDFEAGNTIY
V: TRBV20-1; J: TRBJ2-1; size: -; CDR3: SAIAFPYNEQF
V: TRBV19; J: TRBJ2-1; size: -; CDR3: ASNGRGVRF
V: TRBV24-1; J: TRBJ2-1; size: -; CDR3: ATSGPGSYNEQF
V: TRBV5-8; J: TRBJ1-5; size: -; CDR3: ASSLGLGRVGNQPQH
V: TRBV7-2; J: TRBJ1-2; size: -; CDR3: ASSPDNADYGYT
V: TRBV6-1; J: TRBJ2-7; size: few; CDR3: ASSLADLYEQY
V: TRBV6-1; J: TRBJ2-3; size: few; CDR3: ASSLLLATGTDTQY